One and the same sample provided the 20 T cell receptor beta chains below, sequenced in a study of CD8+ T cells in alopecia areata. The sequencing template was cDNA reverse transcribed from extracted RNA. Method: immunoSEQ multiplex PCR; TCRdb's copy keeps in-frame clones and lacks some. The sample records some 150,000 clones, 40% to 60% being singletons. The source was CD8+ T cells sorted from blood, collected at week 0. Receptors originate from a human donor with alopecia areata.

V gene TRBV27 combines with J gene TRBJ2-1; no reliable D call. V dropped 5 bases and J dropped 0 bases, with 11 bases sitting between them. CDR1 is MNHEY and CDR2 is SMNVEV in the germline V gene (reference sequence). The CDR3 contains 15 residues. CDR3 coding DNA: TGTGCCAGCAGTCAACAGTCAAGCTCCTACAATGAGCAGTTCTTC. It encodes CASSQQSSSYNEQFF.

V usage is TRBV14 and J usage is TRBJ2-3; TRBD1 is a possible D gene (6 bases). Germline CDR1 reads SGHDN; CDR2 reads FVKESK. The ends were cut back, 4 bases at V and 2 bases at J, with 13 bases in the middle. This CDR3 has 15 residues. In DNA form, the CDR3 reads TGTGCCAGCAGCCCGAGACAGGTACTCACAGATACGCAGTATTTT. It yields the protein CASSPRQVLTDTQYF.

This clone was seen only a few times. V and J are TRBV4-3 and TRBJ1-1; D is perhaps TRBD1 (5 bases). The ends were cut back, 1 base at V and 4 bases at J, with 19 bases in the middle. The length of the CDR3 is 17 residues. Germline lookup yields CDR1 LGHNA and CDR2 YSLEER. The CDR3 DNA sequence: TGCGCCAGCAGCCAAGCCGTGGGGGGTTCCGGGTCCACTGAAGCTTTCTTT. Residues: CASSQAVGGSGSTEAFF.

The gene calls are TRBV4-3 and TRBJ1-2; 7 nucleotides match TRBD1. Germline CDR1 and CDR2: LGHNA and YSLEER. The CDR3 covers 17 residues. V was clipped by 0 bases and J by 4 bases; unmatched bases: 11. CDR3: CASSQETGSRGGYGYTF. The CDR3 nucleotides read TGCGCCAGCAGCCAAGAGACAGGGAGTCGGGGGGGCTATGGCTACACCTTC.

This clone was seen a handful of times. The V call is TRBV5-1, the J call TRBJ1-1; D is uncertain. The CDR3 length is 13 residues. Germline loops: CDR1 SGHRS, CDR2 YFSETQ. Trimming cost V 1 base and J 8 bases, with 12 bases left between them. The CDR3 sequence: CASSLSAREEAFF. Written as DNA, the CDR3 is TGCGCCAGCAGCTTGTCGGCACGCGAAGAAGCTTTCTTT.

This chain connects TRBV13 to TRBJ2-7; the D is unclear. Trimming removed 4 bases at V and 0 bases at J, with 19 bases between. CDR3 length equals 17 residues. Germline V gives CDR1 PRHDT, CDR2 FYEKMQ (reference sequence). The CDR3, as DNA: TGTGCCAGCAGCTCCAGCAGAAGACGGGCGGTCTCCTACGAGCAGTACTTC. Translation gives CASSSSRRRAVSYEQYF.

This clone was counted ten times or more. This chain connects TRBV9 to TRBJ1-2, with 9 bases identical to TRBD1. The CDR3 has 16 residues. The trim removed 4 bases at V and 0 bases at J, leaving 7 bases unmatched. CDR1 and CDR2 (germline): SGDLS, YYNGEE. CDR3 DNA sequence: TGTGCCAGCAGCCCCCCAGGGACAGGGACTAACTATGGCTACACCTTC. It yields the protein CASSPPGTGTNYGYTF. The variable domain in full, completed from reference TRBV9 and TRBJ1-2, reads DSGVTQTPKHLITATGQRVTLRCSPRSGDLSVYWYQQSLDQGLQFLIQYYNGEERAKGNILERFSAQQFPDLHSELNLSSLELGDSALYFCASSPPGTGTNYGYTFGSGTRLTVV.

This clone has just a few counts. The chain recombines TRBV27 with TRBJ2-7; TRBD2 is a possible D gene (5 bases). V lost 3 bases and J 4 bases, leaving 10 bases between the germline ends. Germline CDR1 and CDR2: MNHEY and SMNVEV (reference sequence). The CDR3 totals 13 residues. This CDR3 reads CASSFGVGYEQYF. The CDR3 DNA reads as TGTGCCAGCAGTTTCGGGGTAGGTTACGAGCAGTACTTC.

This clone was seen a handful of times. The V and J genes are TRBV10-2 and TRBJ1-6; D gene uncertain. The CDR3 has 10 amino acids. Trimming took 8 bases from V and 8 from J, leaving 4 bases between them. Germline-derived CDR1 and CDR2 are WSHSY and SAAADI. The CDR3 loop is CASVDSPLHF. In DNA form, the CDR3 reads TGCGCCAGCGTCGATTCACCCCTCCACTTT.

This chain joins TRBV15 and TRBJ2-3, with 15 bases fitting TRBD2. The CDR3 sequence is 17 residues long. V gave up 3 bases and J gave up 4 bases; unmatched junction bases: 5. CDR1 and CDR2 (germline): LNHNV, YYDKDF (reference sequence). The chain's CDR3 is CATSRPGLAGGSDTQYF. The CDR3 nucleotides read TGTGCCACCAGCAGGCCGGGACTAGCGGGGGGATCAGATACGCAGTATTTT.

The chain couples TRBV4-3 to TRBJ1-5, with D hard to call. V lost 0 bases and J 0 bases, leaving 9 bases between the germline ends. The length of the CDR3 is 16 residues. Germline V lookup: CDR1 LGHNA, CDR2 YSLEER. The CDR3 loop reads CASSQDRAGSNQPQHF. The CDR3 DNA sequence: TGCGCCAGCAGCCAAGATAGAGCGGGTAGCAATCAGCCCCAGCATTTT.

The CDR3 reads CASSQEQNTEAFF. DNA for the CDR3: TGCGCCAGCAGCCAAGAACAGAACACTGAAGCTTTCTTT. The chain uses TRBV4-3 and TRBJ1-1; D unresolved. Trimming left V 0 bases short and J 1 base short, with 3 bases between. This CDR3 has 13 residues. The germline CDR1 and CDR2 sequences are LGHNA and YSLEER.

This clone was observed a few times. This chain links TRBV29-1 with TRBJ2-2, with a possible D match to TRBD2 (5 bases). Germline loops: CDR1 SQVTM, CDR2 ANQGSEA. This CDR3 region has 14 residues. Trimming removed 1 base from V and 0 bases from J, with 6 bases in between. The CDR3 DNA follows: TGCAGCGTTGAAGGGAGGCCGAACACCGGGGAGCTGTTTTTT. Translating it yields CSVEGRPNTGELFF.

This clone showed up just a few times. Written as DNA, the CDR3 is TGCAGCGTTACAATATCCCCGGGGGGAGGGGCCTACGAGCAGTACTTC. This codes for CSVTISPGGGAYEQYF. The chain joins TRBV29-1 to TRBJ2-7, with TRBD2 matching over 7 bases. Germline loops: CDR1 SQVTM, CDR2 ANQGSEA. The V gene end was trimmed by 5 bases and the J gene end by 2 bases; junction bases not matched to a gene: 15. CDR3 length: 16 amino acids.

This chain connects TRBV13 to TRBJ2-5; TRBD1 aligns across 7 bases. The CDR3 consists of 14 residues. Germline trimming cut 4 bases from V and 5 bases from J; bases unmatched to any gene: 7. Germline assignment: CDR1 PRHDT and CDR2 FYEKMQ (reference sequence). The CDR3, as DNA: TGTGCCAGCAGCTATGGGACAGCTAAGGAGACCCAGTACTTC. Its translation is CASSYGTAKETQYF.

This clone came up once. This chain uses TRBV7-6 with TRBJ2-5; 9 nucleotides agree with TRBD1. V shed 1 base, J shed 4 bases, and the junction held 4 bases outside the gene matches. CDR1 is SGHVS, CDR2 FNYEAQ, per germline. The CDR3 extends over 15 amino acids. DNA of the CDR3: TGTGCCAGCAGCTTAGACCGGGACAGGGCAGAGACCCAGTACTTC. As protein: CASSLDRDRAETQYF. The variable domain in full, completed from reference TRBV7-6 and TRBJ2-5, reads GAGVSQSPRYKVTKRGQDVALRCDPISGHVSLYWYRQALGQGPEFLTYFNYEAQQDKSGLPNDRFSAERPEGSISTLTIQRTEQRDSAMYRCASSLDRDRAETQYFGPGTRLLVL.

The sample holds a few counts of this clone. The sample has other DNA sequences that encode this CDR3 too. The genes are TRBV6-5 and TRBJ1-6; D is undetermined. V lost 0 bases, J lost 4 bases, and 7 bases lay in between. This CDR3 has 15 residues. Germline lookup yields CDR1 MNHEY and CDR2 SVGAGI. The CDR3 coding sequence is TGTGCCAGCAGTTACTCAGGGCAGTATAATTCACCCCTCCACTTT. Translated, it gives CASSYSGQYNSPLHF.

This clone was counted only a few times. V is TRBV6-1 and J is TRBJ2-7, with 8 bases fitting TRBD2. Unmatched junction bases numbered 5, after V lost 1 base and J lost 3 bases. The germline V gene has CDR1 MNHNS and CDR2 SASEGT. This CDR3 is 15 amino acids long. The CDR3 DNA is TGTGCCAGCAGTGAAGGAGGGGGACTAGTCTACGAGCAGTACTTC. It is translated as CASSEGGGLVYEQYF.

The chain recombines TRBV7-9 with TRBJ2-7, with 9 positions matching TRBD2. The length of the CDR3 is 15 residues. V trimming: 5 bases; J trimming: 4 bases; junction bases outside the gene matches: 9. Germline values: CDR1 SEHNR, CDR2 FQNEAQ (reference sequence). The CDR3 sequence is CASSPGDSGGYEQYF. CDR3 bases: TGTGCCAGCAGCCCCGGGGATAGCGGGGGTTACGAGCAGTACTTC.

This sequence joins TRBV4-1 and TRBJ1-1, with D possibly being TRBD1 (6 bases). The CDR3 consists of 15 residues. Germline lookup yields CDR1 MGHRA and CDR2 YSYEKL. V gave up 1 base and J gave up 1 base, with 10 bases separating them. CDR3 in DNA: TGCGCCAGCAGCCAAGCCACAGGGAGGAACACTGAAGCTTTCTTT. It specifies CASSQATGRNTEAFF.